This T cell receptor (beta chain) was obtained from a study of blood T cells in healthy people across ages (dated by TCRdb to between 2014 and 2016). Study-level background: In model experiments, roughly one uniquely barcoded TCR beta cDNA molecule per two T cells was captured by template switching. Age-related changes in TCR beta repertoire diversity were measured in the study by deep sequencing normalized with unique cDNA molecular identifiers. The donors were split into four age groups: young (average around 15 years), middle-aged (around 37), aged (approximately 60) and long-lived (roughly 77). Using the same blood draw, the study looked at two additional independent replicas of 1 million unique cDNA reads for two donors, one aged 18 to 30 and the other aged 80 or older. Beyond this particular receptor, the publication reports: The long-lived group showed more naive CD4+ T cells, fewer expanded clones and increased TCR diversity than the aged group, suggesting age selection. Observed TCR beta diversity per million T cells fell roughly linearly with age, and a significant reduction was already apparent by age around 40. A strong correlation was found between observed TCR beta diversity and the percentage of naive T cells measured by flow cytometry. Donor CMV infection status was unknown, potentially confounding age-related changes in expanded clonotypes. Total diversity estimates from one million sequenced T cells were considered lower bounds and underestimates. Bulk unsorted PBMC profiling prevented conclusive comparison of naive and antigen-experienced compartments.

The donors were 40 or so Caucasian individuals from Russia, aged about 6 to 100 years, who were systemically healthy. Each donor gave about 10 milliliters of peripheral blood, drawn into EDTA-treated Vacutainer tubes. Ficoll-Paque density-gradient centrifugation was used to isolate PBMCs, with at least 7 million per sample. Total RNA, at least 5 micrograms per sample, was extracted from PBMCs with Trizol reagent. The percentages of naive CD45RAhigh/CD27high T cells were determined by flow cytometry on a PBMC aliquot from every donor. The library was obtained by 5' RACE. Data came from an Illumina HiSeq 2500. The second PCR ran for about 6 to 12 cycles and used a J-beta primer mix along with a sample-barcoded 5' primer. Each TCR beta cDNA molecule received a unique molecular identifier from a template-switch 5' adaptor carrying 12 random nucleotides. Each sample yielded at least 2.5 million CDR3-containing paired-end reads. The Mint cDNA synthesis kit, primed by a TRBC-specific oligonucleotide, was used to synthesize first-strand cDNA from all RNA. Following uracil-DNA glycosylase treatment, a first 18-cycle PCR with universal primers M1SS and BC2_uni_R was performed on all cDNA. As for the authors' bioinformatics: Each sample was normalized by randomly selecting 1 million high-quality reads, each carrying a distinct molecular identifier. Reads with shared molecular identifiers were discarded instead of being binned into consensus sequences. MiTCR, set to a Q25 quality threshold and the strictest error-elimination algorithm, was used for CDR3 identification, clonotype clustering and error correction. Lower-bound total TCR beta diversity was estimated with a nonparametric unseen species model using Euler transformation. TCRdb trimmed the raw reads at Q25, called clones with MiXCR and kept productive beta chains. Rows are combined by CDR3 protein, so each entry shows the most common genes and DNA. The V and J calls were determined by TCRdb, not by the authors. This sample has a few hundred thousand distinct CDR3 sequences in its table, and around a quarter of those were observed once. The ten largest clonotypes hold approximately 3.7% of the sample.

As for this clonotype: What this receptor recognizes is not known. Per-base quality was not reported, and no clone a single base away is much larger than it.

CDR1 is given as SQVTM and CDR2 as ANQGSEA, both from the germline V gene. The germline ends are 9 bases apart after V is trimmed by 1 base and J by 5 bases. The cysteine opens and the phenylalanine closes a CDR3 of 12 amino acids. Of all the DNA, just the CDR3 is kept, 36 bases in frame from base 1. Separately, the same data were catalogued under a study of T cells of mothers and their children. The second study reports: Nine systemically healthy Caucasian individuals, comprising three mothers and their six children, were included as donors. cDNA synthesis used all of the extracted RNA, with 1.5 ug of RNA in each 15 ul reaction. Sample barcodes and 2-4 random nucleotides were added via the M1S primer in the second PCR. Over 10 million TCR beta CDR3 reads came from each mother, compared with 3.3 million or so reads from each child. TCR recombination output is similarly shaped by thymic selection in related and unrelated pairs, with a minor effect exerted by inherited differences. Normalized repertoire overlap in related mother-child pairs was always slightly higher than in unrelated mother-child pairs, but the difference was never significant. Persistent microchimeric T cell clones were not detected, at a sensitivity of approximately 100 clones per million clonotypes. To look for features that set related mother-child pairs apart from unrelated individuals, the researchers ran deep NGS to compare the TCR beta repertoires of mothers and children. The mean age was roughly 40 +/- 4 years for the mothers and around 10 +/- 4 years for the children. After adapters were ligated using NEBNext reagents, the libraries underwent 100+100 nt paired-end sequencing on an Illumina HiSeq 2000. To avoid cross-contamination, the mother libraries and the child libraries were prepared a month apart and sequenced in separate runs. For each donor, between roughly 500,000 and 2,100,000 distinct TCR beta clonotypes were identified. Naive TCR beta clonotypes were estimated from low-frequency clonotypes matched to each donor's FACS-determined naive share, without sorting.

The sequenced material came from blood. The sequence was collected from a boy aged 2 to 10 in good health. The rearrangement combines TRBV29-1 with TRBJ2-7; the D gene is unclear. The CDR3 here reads CSVEVPGHEQYF. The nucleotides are TGCAGCGTTGAAGTCCCCGGGCACGAGCAGTACTTC.